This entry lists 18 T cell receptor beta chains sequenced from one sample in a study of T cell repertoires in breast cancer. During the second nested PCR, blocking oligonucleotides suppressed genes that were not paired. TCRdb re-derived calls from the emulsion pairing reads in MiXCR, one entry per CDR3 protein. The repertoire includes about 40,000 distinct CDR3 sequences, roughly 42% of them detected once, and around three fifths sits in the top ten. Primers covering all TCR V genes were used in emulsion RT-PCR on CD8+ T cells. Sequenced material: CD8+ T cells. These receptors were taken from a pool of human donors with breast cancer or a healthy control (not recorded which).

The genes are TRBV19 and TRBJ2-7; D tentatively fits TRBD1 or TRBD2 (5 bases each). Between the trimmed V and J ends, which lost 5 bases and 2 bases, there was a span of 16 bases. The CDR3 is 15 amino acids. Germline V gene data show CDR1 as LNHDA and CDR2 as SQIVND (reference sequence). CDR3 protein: CASSPIEGTAYEQYF. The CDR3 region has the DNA TGTGCCAGTAGTCCAATCGAGGGGACCGCCTACGAGCAGTACTTC.

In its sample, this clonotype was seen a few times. CDR3 protein: CASSHGQGWNTEAFF. The CDR3 nucleotides read TGTGCCAGCAGCCACGGACAGGGGTGGAACACTGAAGCTTTCTTT. V is TRBV12-3 or TRBV12-4 and J is TRBJ1-1, with 9 bases lining up with TRBD1. This CDR3 is 15 amino acids long. V trimming: 6 bases; J trimming: 1 base; junction bases outside the gene matches: 6.

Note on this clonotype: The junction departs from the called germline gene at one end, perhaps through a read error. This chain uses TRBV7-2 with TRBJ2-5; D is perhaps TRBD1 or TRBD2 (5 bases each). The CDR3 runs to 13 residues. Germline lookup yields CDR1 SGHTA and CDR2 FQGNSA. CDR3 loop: CASSWDRQGTQYF. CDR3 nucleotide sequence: TGTGCCAGCAGTTGGGACCGGCAAGGGACCCAGTACTTC.

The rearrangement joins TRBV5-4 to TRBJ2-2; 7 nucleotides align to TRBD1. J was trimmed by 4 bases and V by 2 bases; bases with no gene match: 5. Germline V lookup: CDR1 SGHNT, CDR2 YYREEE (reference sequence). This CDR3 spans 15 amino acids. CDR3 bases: TGTGCCAGCAGCTTTGCCCAGGGGGTCACCGGGGAGCTGTTTTTT. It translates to CASSFAQGVTGELFF.

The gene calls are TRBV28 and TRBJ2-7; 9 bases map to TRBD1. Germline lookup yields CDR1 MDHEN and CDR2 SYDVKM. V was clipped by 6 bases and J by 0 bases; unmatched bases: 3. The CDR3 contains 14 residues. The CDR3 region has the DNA TGTGCCAGCAGACGGGACAGGGCCTCCTACGAGCAGTACTTC. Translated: CASRRDRASYEQYF. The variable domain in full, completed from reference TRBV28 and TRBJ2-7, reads DVKVTQSSRYLVKRTGEKVFLECVQDMDHENMFWYRQDPGLGLRLIYFSYDVKMKEKGDIPEGYSVSREKKERFSLILESASTNQTSMYLCASRRDRASYEQYFGPGTRLTVT.

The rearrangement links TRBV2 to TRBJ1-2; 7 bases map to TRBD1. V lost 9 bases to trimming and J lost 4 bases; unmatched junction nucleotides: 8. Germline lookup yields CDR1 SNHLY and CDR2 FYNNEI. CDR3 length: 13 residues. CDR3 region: CASTPGQTYGYTF. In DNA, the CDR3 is TGTGCCAGTACGCCGGGACAGACCTATGGCTACACCTTC. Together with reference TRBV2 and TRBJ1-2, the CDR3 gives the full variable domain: EPEVTQTPSHQVTQMGQEVILRCVPISNHLYFYWYRQILGQKVEFLVSFYNNEISEKSEIFDDQFSVERPDGSNFTLKIRSTKLEDSAMYFCASTPGQTYGYTFGSGTRLTVV.

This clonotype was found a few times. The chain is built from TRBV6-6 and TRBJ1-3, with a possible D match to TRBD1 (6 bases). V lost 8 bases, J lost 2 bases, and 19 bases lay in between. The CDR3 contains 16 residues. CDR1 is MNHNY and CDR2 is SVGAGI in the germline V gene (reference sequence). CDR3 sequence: CASGAQQGFPGNTIYF. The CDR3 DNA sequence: TGTGCCAGCGGGGCTCAACAGGGCTTTCCTGGAAACACCATATATTTT.

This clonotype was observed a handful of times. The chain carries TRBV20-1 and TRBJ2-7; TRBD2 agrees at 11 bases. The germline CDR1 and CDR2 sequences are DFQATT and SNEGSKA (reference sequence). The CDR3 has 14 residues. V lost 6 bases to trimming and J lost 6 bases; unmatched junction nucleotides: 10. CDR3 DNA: TGCAGTGCCGTTCCTAGCGGGAGGATCAGCGAGCAGTACTTC. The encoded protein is CSAVPSGRISEQYF.

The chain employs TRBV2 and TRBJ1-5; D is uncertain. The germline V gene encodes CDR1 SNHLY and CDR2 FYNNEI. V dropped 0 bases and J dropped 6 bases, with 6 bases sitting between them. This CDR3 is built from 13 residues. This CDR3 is CASSEAPGQPQHF. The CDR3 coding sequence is TGTGCCAGCAGTGAAGCACCCGGTCAGCCCCAGCATTTT.

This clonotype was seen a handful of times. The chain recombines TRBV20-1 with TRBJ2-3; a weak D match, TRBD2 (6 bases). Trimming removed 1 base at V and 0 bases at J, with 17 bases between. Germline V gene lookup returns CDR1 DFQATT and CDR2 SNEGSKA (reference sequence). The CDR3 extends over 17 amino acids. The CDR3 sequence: CSARVDGGGGSTDTQYF. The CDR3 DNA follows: TGCAGTGCTAGAGTGGACGGGGGAGGTGGGAGCACAGATACGCAGTATTTT.

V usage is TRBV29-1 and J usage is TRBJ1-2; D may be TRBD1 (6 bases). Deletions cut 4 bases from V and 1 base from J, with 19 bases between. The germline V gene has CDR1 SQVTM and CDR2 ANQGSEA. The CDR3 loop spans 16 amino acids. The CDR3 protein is CSVVGVDRKDNYGYTF. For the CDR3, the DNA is TGCAGCGTTGTAGGTGTTGACAGGAAGGATAACTATGGCTACACCTTC.

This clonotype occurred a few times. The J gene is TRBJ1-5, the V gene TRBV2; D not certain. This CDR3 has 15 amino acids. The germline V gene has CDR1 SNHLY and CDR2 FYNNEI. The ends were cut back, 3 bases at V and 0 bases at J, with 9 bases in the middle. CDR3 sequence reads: CASSDVRYSNQPQHF. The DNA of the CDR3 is TGTGCCAGCAGTGATGTCCGATATAGCAATCAGCCCCAGCATTTT.

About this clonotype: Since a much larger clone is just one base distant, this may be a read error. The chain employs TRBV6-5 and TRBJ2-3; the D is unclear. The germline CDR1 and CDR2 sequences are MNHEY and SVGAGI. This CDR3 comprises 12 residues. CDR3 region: CAGSTSTDTQYF. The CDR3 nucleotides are TGTGCCGGCAGTACCAGCACAGATACGCAGTATTTT.

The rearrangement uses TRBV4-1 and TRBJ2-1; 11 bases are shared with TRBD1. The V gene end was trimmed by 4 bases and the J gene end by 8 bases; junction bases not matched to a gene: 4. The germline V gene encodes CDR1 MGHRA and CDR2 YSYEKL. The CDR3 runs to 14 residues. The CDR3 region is CASSRTGGLDEQFF. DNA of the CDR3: TGCGCCAGCAGCCGGACAGGGGGCCTGGATGAGCAGTTCTTC.

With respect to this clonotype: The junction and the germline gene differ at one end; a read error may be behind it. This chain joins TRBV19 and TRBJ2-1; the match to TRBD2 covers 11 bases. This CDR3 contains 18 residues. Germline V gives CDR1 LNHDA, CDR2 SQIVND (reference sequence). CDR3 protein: CASSIEMASGRSYNEQLF. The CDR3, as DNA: TGTGCCAGTAGTATAGAGATGGCTAGCGGGAGGTCCTACAATGAGCAGCTCTTC.

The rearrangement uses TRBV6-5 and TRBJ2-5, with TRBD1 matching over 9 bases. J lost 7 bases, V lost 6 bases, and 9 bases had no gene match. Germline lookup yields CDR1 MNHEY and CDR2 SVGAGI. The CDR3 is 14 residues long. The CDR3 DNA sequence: TGTGCCAGCAGGAGGACAGGGGCTGGTAGGACCCAGTACTTC. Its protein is CASRRTGAGRTQYF.

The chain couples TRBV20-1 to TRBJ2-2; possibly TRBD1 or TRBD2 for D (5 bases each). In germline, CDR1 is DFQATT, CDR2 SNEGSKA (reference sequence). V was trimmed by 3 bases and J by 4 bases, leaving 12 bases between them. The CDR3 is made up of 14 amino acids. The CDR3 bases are TGCAGTGCTAGCCGGGACCTGGGCACCGGGGAGCTGTTTTTT. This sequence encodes CSASRDLGTGELFF.

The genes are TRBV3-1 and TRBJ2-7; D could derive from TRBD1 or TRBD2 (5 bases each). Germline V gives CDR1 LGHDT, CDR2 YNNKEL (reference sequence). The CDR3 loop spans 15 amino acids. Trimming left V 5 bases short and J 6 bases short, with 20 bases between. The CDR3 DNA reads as TGTGCCAGCAGCAACTCCGGGACCCCGACGAGCGAGCAGTACTTC. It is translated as CASSNSGTPTSEQYF.